The next 13 T cell receptor beta chains were all read from a single sample in a study of blood T cell repertoires in COVID-19. The protocol was immunoSEQ multiplex PCR, while the TCRdb copy is restricted to in-frame clones and leaves out a portion. The table lists a few hundred thousand clones, more than 80% of them singletons. Sequenced: peripheral blood. These receptors were collected from a woman aged 25 to 45 with COVID-19, enrolled during active disease.

This clone has a single count. This chain uses TRBV6-7 with TRBJ1-2; D unresolved. Being an ORF, TRBV6-7 has a function that is uncertain. The CDR3 spans 11 residues. The V gene lost 6 bases and the J gene lost 2 bases, with 4 bases spanning the gap. CDR3 in DNA: TGTGCCAGCAGGTTAAACTATGGCTACACCTTC. Encoded protein: CASRLNYGYTF.

The chain links TRBV14 to TRBJ2-7; 8 positions agree with TRBD2. With 5 bases clipped from V and 4 bases from J, the junction kept 7 bases outside the gene matches. The CDR3 contains 14 residues. From germline, CDR1 is SGHDN and CDR2 FVKESK. CDR3 amino acids: CASSSASGRYEQYF. The DNA of the CDR3 is TGTGCCAGCAGCTCAGCGAGCGGGAGATACGAGCAGTACTTC. Drawing the rest from reference TRBV14 and TRBJ2-7, the complete variable domain is EAGVTQFPSHSVIEKGQTVTLRCDPISGHDNLYWYRRVMGKEIKFLLHFVKESKQDESGMPNNRFLAERTGGTYSTLKVQPAELEDSGVYFCASSSASGRYEQYFGPGTRLTVT.

The chain links TRBV13 to TRBJ2-7, with a possible D match to TRBD1 (5 bases). Germline V gives CDR1 PRHDT, CDR2 FYEKMQ (reference sequence). This CDR3 has 14 amino acids. Between the trimmed V and J ends, which lost 2 bases and 3 bases, there was a span of 11 bases. CDR3 nucleotides: TGTGCCAGCAGCTTATCCAGGGCTTACTACGAGCAGTACTTC. Its translation: CASSLSRAYYEQYF.

This chain connects TRBV18 to TRBJ2-2; 11 positions match TRBD2. The junction had 4 bases not matched to a gene; V was cut back by 3 bases and J by 4 bases. CDR1 and CDR2 (germline): KGHSH, LQKENI. The CDR3 contains 16 residues. In nucleotides, the CDR3 is TGTGCCAGCTCACCCGCGGGACTAGCGGCCACCGGGGAGCTGTTTTTT. This encodes CASSPAGLAATGELFF. Using reference TRBV18 and TRBJ2-2 for the parts outside the CDR3, the full variable domain is NAGVMQNPRHLVRRRGQEARLRCSPMKGHSHVYWYRQLPEEGLKFMVYLQKENIIDESGMPKERFSAEFPKEGPSILRIQQVVRGDSAAYFCASSPAGLAATGELFFGEGSRLTVL.

The chain recombines TRBV19 with TRBJ1-2; 7 bases line up with TRBD1. The CDR3 length is 15 residues. Germline V gene lookup returns CDR1 LNHDA and CDR2 SQIVND (reference sequence). V trimming: 2 bases; J trimming: 5 bases; junction bases outside the gene matches: 8. The CDR3 sequence: CASSIQGGALYGYTF. Here the CDR3 DNA reads TGTGCCAGTAGTATACAAGGGGGCGCGTTATATGGCTACACCTTC.

The genes are TRBV2 and TRBJ2-5; 12 nucleotides line up with TRBD2. Trimming at V came to 3 bases and at J to 4 bases, leaving 6 bases not matched to a gene. Germline V gene sequence: CDR1 SNHLY, CDR2 FYNNEI. This CDR3 has 16 residues. In nucleotides, the CDR3 is TGTGCCAGCAGTGACCCGACTAGCGGGAGAGGAGAGACCCAGTACTTC. Its translation is CASSDPTSGRGETQYF.

The chain has TRBV18 and TRBJ2-6; possible D gene TRBD2, 6 bases. Trimming cost V 1 base and J 0 bases, with 7 bases left between them. This CDR3 has 16 residues. Germline V gives CDR1 KGHSH, CDR2 LQKENI. CDR3 protein: CASSPRGGSGANVLTF. As DNA, the CDR3 is TGTGCCAGCTCACCACGGGGAGGCTCTGGGGCCAACGTCCTGACTTTC.

The chain combines TRBV7-6 with TRBJ2-1; weak D call: TRBD1 (6 bases). Looked up from germline, CDR1 is SGHVS and CDR2 is FNYEAQ. The CDR3 consists of 13 residues. Deletions cut 5 bases from V and 8 bases from J, with 13 bases between. In DNA form, the CDR3 reads TGTGCCAGCAGCCTGGGGCAGGGGTATGAGCAGTTCTTC. This codes for CASSLGQGYEQFF.

V is TRBV6-4 and J is TRBJ1-6, with D uncertain. The CDR3 has 14 residues. Germline assignment: CDR1 MRHNA and CDR2 SNTAGT. V dropped 3 bases and J dropped 5 bases, with 8 bases sitting between them. The CDR3 DNA reads as TGTGCCAGCAGTGAAACAGACGATAATTCACCCCTCCACTTT. It specifies CASSETDDNSPLHF.

This chain joins TRBV7-2 and TRBJ1-5; D is unresolved. V was shortened by 5 bases and J by 3 bases, with 14 bases between the two germline ends. CDR3 length equals 15 residues. Germline values: CDR1 SGHTA, CDR2 FQGNSA. This CDR3 reads CASSPVSFSNQPQHF. CDR3 nucleotides: TGTGCCAGCAGCCCCGTGTCCTTTTCCAATCAGCCCCAGCATTTT.

The J gene is TRBJ2-3, the V gene TRBV3-1 (or the pseudogene TRBV3-2), with TRBD2 identical over 7 bases. The ends lost 1 base at V and 6 bases at J; junction bases unmatched: 7. Per the germline V gene, CDR1 is LGHDT and CDR2 is YNNKEL (reference sequence). CDR3 length: 15 residues. The CDR3 bases are TGTGCCAGCAGCCAAGGTCCCGCCGGGGGGGATACGCAGTATTTT. It specifies CASSQGPAGGDTQYF.

The rearrangement joins TRBV27 to TRBJ1-4; D possibly corresponds to TRBD1 (6 bases). The CDR3 length is 18 residues. The V gene's germline CDR1 is MNHEY and CDR2 SMNVEV (reference sequence). The V end lost 3 bases, the J end lost 2 bases, and 19 bases lay between the germline ends. This chain's CDR3 is CASSFKVGATGTNEKLFF. The CDR3 DNA is TGTGCCAGCAGTTTCAAAGTAGGCGCCACAGGGACTAATGAAAAACTGTTTTTT.

The chain uses TRBV10-1 and TRBJ2-1; TRBD2 is a possible D gene (5 bases). Germline V CDR1 and CDR2: WNHNN, SYGVQD (reference sequence). This CDR3 contains 13 residues. V was pared by 8 bases and J by 8 bases, with 16 bases between. The CDR3 loop reads CASGRTLNDEQFF. The DNA for the CDR3 is TGCGCCAGCGGCCGGACTCTTAACGATGAGCAGTTCTTC.